The sequence of this TCR beta chain was determined in a study of blood T cell repertoires in COVID-19. The wider study: Sources were T cells, B-cell-depleted T cells, or PBMCs; the material itself was cDNA or gDNA.

Recruited during active infection, patients (from Seattle) were subsequently followed longitudinally. Per the study methods: Quantification of nucleated cells was approximated via reference gene primer amplification. Assay: immunoSEQ multiplex PCR; the TCRdb copy retains only in-frame clones and omits some. For V, J and clone size, that table is used; D and trimming come from the DNA. The sample yields around 340,000 clones, 80% to 90% seen once. Germline CDR1 is MGHDK and CDR2 is SYGVNS. V was pared by 5 bases and J by 0 bases, with 13 bases between. CDR3 length: 15 amino acids. This sequence originates from a woman aged 60-75 years with COVID-19, enrolled during active disease. Material for sequencing was peripheral blood. This rearrangement joins TRBV25-1 to TRBJ1-2; D call uncertain. The CDR3 loop reads CASSFTTAANYGYTF. CDR3 nucleotide sequence: TGTGCCAGCAGTTTTACCACAGCTGCTAACTATGGCTACACCTTC.